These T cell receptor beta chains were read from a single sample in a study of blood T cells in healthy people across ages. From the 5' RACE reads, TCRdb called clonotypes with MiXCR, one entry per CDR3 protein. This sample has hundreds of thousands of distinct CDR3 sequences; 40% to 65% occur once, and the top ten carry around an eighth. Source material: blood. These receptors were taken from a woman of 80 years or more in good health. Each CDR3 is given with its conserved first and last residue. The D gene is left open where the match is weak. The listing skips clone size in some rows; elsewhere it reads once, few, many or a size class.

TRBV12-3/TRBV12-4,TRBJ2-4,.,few,CASSVAKNIQYF,TGTGCCAGCAGTGTAGCCAAAAACATTCAGTACTTC
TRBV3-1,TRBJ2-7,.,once,CASSHDAGQTYEQYF,TGTGCCAGCAGCCACGACGCAGGACAGACCTACGAGCAGTACTTC
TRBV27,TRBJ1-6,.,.,CASSLPFAYNSPLHF,TGTGCCAGCAGTTTACCGTTTGCCTATAATTCACCCCTCCACTTT
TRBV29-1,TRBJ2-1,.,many,CSVTGYNEQFF,TGCAGCGTAACAGGGTACAATGAGCAGTTCTTC
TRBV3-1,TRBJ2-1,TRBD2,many,CASSQDPGTRLYNEQFF,TGTGCCAGCAGCCAGGACCCCGGGACTAGGCTGTACAATGAGCAGTTCTTC
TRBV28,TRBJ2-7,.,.,CASSPAGAGLTYEQYF,TGTGCCAGCAGTCCGGCCGGGGCAGGGCTCACCTACGAGCAGTACTTC
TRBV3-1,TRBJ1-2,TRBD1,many,CASSRSSGQVYGYTF,TGTGCCAGCAGCCGTTCGTCGGGACAGGTATATGGCTACACCTTC
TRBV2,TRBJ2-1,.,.,CASSVIRTLNEQFF,TGTGCCAGCAGTGTGATCCGGACCCTCAATGAGCAGTTCTTC
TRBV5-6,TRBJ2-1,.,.,CASSPYGFEQFF,TGTGCCAGCAGCCCCTACGGGTTTGAGCAGTTCTTC
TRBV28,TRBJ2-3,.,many,CASSEGTGLPRLSTQYF,TGTGCCAGCAGTGAGGGAACGGGACTCCCTCGTTTGAGTACGCAGTATTTT
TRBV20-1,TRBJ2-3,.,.,CSAKVGGPTDTQYF,TGCAGTGCAAAGGTGGGGGGCCCCACAGATACGCAGTATTTT
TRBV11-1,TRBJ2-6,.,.,CASSFSRIGANVLTF,TGTGCCAGCAGCTTCAGCCGGATTGGGGCCAACGTCCTGACTTTC
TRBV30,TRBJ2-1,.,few,CAWSTSSFLDGQFF,TGTGCCTGGAGTACCTCCTCCTTCTTAGATGGGCAGTTCTTC
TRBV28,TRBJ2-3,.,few,CASSESGPPDTQYF,TGTGCCAGCAGTGAGAGTGGGCCCCCAGATACGCAGTATTTT
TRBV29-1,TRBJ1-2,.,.,CSVEKGVGYTF,TGCAGCGTTGAAAAAGGGGTCGGCTACACCTTC
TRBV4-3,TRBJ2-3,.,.,CASSQGVAATDTQYF,TGCGCCAGCAGCCAAGGGGTTGCAGCCACAGATACGCAGTATTTT
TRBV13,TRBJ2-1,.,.,CASSLVHWPNEQFF,TGTGCCAGCAGCTTAGTTCACTGGCCCAATGAGCAGTTCTTC
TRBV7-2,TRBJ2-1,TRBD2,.,CASRISGNAYNEQFF,TGTGCCAGCAGAATCAGCGGGAACGCCTACAATGAGCAGTTCTTC
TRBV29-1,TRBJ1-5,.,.,CSVVTGLNQPQHF,TGCAGCGTTGTAACAGGGCTCAATCAGCCCCAGCATTTT
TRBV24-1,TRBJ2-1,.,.,CATQDNYYNEQFF,TGTGCCACCCAGGACAACTACTACAATGAGCAGTTCTTC
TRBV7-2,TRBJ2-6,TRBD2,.,CASSLSTSGGPAGANVLTF,TGTGCCAGCAGCCTCTCGACTAGCGGGGGGCCAGCTGGGGCCAACGTCCTGACTTTC
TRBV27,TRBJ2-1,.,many,CASSFVGNEQFF,TGTGCCAGCAGTTTTGTTGGGAATGAGCAGTTCTTC
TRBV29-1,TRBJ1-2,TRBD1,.,CSVEAQGQDDYGYTF,TGCAGCGTTGAAGCACAGGGGCAGGACGACTATGGCTACACCTTC
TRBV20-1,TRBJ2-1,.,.,CSARSSGGRGNEQFF,TGCAGTGCTCGGTCGTCGGGGGGCAGAGGGAATGAGCAGTTCTTC
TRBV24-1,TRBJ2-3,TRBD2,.,CATSDGLAGGPDTQYF,TGTGCCACCAGTGATGGACTAGCGGGGGGGCCAGATACGCAGTATTTT
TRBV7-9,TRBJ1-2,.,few,CASSPTLFYGYTF,TGTGCCAGCAGCCCGACTTTATTCTATGGCTACACCTTC
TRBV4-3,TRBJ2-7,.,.,CANSQDATEYYEQYF,TGCGCCAACAGCCAAGATGCAACAGAATACTACGAGCAGTACTTC
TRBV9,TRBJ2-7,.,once,CASSPAYRGGEQYF,TGTGCCAGCAGCCCTGCCTACCGGGGAGGCGAGCAGTACTTC
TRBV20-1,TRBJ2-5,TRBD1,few,CSARRTGFRTQYF,TGCAGTGCTAGACGGACAGGCTTTAGGACCCAGTACTTC
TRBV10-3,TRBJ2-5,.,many,CAISDPRGRETQYF,TGTGCCATCAGTGACCCCCGGGGACGAGAGACCCAGTACTTC
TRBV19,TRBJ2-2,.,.,CASSITTGELFF,TGTGCCAGTAGTATAACCACCGGGGAGCTGTTTTTT
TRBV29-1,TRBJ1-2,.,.,CSVTTGPPLYGYTF,TGCAGCGTCACCACAGGGCCCCCACTTTATGGCTACACCTTC
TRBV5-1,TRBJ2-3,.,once,CASSLGPDAQYF,TGCGCCAGCAGCTTGGGCCCAGATGCGCAGTATTTT
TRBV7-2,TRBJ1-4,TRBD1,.,CASSPQQGATNEKLFF,TGTGCCAGCAGCCCCCAACAGGGGGCAACTAATGAAAAACTGTTTTTT
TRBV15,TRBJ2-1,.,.,CATSRDESHRYEQFF,TGTGCCACCAGCAGAGATGAGTCCCATAGGTATGAGCAGTTCTTC
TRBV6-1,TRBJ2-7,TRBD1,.,CASSALRRTGLGEQYF,TGTGCCAGCAGTGCCCTTCGAAGGACAGGTCTTGGCGAGCAGTACTTC